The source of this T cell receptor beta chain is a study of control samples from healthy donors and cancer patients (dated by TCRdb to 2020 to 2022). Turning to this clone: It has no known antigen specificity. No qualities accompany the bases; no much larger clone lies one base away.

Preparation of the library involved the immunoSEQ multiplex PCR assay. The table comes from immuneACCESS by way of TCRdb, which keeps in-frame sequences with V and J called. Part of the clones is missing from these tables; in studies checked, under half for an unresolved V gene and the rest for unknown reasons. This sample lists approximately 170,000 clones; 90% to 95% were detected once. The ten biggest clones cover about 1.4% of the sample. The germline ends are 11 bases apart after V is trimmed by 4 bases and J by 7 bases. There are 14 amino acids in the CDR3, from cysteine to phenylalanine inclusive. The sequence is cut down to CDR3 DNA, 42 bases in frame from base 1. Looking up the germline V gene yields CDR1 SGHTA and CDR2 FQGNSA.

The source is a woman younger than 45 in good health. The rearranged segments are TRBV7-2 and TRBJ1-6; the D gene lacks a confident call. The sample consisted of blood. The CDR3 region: CASSSYDWNSPLHF. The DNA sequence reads TGTGCCAGCAGCTCATACGACTGGAATTCACCCCTCCACTTT.